The clone carrying this T cell receptor beta chain was detected only once. As originally analysed: Junction-only sequences produced by ImmunoSEQ had no quality scores, so filtering differed. Assay: immunoSEQ multiplex PCR; the TCRdb copy retains only in-frame clones and omits some. That table gives V, J and clone size, and the DNA gave D and trimming. Of about 610,000 clones in the sample, about 96% were seen once. The data are from a study of shared clonotypes between healthy human individuals. CD45RO-negative, CCR7-positively selected cells formed the naive CD8 fraction, excluding terminally differentiated effector memory CD45RA+ cells. The germline gives CDR1 GTSNPN, CDR2 SVGIG (reference sequence). V lost 4 bases, J lost 8 bases, and 20 bases lay in between. This CDR3 contains 14 residues.

The J gene is TRBJ1-1, the V gene TRBV30; D possibly corresponds to TRBD1 (5 bases). Material: naive CD8+ T cells sorted from blood. The receptor was isolated from a woman aged 30 to 39 in good health. CDR3 sequence reads: CAWMKRTLRPEAFF. CDR3 nucleotide sequence: TGTGCCTGGATGAAAAGGACACTACGTCCCGAAGCTTTCTTT.